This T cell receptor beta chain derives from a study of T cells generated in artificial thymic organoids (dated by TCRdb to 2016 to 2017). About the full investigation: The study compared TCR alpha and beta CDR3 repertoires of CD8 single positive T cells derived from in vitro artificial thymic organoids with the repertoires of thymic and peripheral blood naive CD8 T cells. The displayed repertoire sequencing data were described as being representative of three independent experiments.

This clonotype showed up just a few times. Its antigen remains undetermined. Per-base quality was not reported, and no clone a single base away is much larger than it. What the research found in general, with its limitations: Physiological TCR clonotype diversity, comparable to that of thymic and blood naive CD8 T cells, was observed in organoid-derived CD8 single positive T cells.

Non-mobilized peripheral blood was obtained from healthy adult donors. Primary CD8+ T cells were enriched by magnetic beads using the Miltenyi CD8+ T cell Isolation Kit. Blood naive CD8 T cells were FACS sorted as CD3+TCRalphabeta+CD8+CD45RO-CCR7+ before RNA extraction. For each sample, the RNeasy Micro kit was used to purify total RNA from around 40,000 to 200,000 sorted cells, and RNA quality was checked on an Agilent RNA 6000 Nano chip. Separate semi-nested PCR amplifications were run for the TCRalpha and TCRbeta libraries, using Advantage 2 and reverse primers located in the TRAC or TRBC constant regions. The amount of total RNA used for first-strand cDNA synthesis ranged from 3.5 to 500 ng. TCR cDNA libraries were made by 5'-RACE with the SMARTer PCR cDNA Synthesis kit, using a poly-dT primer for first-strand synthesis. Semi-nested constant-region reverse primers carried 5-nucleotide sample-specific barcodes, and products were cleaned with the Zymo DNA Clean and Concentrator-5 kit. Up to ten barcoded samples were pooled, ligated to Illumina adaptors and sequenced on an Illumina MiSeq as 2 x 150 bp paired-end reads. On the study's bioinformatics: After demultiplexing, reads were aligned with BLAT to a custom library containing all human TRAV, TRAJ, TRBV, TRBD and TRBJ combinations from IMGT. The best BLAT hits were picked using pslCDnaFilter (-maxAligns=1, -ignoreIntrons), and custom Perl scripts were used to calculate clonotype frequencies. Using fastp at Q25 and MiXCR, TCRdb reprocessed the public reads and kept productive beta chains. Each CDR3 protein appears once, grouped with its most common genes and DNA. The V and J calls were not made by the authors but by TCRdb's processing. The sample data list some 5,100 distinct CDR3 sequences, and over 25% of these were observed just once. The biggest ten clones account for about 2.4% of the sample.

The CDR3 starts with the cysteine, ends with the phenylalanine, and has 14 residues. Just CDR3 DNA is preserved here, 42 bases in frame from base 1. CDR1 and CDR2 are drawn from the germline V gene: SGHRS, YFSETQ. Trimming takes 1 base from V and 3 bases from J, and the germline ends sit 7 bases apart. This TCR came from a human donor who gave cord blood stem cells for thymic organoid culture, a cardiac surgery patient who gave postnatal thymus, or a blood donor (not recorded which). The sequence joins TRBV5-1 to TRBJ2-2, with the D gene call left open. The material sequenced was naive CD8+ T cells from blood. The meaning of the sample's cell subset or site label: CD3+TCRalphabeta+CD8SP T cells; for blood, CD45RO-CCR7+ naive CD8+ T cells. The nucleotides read TGCGCCAGCAGCTTGTCACCGGACACCGGGGAGCTGTTTTTT. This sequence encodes CASSLSPDTGELFF.